The 9 T cell receptor beta chains listed next were all sequenced from one sample in a study of shared T cell receptors in the human thymus. Method: immunoSEQ multiplex PCR; TCRdb's copy keeps in-frame clones and lacks some. The sample consists of roughly 410,000 clones, more than 85% of them appearing once. Sequenced input: thymocytes. All receptors come from a human donor.

The chain links TRBV28 to TRBJ2-3; 11 bases are a match to TRBD2. The V segment lost 5 bases and the J segment 6 bases; nucleotides outside the gene matches: 19. Germline CDR1 and CDR2: MDHEN and SYDVKM. The CDR3 sequence is 19 residues long. The CDR3 sequence is CASSHVTKRSGRASDTQYF. The DNA for the CDR3 is TGTGCCAGCAGTCACGTAACCAAACGTAGCGGGAGGGCCTCCGATACGCAGTATTTT.

This clone occurred once. CDR3 in amino acids: CASSWDRHTDTQYF. The DNA for the CDR3 is TGTGCCAGCAGCTGGGACAGACACACAGATACGCAGTATTTT. This chain uses TRBV9 with TRBJ2-3; 7 bases fit TRBD1. The CDR3 is 14 amino acids. CDR1 and CDR2 from the germline V gene are SGDLS and YYNGEE. The V gene end was trimmed by 4 bases and the J gene end by 2 bases; junction bases not matched to a gene: 4.

This clone was detected only once. The V call is TRBV7-2, the J call TRBJ2-5; 13 nucleotides match TRBD2. Germline V gives CDR1 SGHTA, CDR2 FQGNSA. J lost 4 bases, V lost 1 base, and 9 bases had no gene match. CDR3 size: 18 residues. The CDR3 region is CASSLGRTSGGHRETQYF. The CDR3 DNA follows: TGTGCCAGCAGCTTAGGGCGGACTAGCGGGGGTCATCGAGAGACCCAGTACTTC.

The rearrangement joins TRBV19 to TRBJ1-1; D remains unclear. Per germline, CDR1 LNHDA and CDR2 SQIVND (reference sequence). Trimming took 5 bases from V and 6 from J, leaving 13 bases between them. This CDR3 contains 13 residues. The CDR3 loop reads CASSPRESAEAFF. CDR3 in DNA: TGTGCCAGTAGTCCCCGAGAATCGGCTGAAGCTTTCTTT. Full variable domain (outside the CDR3, taken from reference TRBV19 and TRBJ1-1): DGGITQSPKYLFRKEGQNVTLSCEQNLNHDAMYWYRQDPGQGLRLIYYSQIVNDFQKGDIAEGYSVSREKKESFPLTVTSAQKNPTAFYLCASSPRESAEAFFGQGTRLTVV.

V is TRBV19 and J is TRBJ2-3; the D gene could be TRBD1 or TRBD2 (5 bases each). V lost 6 bases to trimming and J lost 1 base, with 14 bases between them. Germline V gives CDR1 LNHDA, CDR2 SQIVND (reference sequence). The CDR3 extends over 15 amino acids. As DNA, the CDR3 is TGTGCCAGTAGACGCCCCGGGGCGGGCACAGATACGCAGTATTTT. It codes for CASRRPGAGTDTQYF.

The chain combines TRBV18 with TRBJ2-2, with TRBD1 identical over 9 bases. J gave up 4 bases and V 8 bases, and 11 bases lay outside the gene matches. The CDR3 runs to 16 residues. CDR1 is KGHSH and CDR2 is LQKENI in the germline V gene. The CDR3 sequence is CASPERTGASTGELFF. The CDR3 nucleotides read TGTGCCAGCCCGGAAAGGACAGGGGCGAGCACCGGGGAGCTGTTTTTT.

This sequence joins TRBV14 and TRBJ1-2; D may be TRBD1 (5 bases). V lost 1 base, J lost 4 bases, and 16 bases lay in between. The CDR3 spans 16 residues. CDR1 is SGHDN, CDR2 FVKESK, per germline. The CDR3 reads CASSQGSRAYGYGYTF. CDR3 DNA sequence: TGTGCCAGCAGCCAAGGATCCAGGGCTTACGGCTATGGCTACACCTTC.

The CDR3 DNA follows: TGCGCCAGCAGCTTCCAGGGGGGAACTGAAGCTTTCTTT. It is translated as CASSFQGGTEAFF. The genes are TRBV5-1 and TRBJ1-1, with TRBD1 matching over 7 bases. The J segment lost 5 bases and the V segment lost 2 bases, leaving 3 bases of the junction unmatched. This CDR3 is 13 amino acids long. Germline CDR1 and CDR2: SGHRS and YFSETQ. The variable domain in full, with the rest retrieved from reference TRBV5-1 and TRBJ1-1, is KAGVTQTPRYLIKTRGQQVTLSCSPISGHRSVSWYQQTPGQGLQFLFEYFSETQRNKGNFPGRFSGRQFSNSRSEMNVSTLELGDSALYLCASSFQGGTEAFFGQGTRLTVV.

This chain connects TRBV27 to TRBJ2-5, with TRBD2 matching over 12 bases. The CDR3 has 16 residues. The germline gives CDR1 MNHEY, CDR2 SMNVEV (reference sequence). The trim removed 5 bases at V and 6 bases at J, leaving 10 bases unmatched. The CDR3 reads CASSPWTSGIPKTQYF. As DNA, the CDR3 is TGTGCCAGCAGTCCCTGGACTAGCGGGATTCCGAAGACCCAGTACTTC.